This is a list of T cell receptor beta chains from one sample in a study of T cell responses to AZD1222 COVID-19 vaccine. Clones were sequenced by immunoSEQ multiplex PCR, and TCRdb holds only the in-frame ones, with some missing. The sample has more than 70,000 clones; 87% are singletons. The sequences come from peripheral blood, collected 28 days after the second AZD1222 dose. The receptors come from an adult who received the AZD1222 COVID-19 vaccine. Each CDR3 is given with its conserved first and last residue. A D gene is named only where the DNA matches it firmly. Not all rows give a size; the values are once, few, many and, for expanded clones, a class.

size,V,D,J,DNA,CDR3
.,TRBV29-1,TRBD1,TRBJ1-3,TGCAGCGTGGGGACAGGGGGTGGAAACACCATATATTTT,CSVGTGGGNTIYF
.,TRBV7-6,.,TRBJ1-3,TGTGCCAGCAGCACCCGGACAGTAAGCTCTGGAAACACCATATATTTT,CASSTRTVSSGNTIYF
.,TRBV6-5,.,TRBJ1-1,TGTGCCAGCAGTTACGGGGGGACTAACACTGAAGCTTTCTTT,CASSYGGTNTEAFF
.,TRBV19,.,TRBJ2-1,TGTGCCAGTAGTAGAACAGTGCACAATGAGCAGTTCTTC,CASSRTVHNEQFF
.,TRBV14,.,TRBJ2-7,TGTGCCAGCAGCCAAGATCTAGTGGCCATCTACGAGCAGTACTTC,CASSQDLVAIYEQYF
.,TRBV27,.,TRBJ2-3,TGTGCCAGCAGTTTAGCAATTAGAGTCGCAGATACGCAGTATTTT,CASSLAIRVADTQYF
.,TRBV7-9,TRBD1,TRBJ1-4,TGTGCCAGCAGCATGGACAGGGCGGGAGGTAATGAAAAACTGTTTTTT,CASSMDRAGGNEKLFF
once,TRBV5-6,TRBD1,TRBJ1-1,TGTGCCAGCACCCCAGCTGACAGGGGGGACACTGAAGCTTTCTTT,CASTPADRGDTEAFF
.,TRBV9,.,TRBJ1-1,TGTGCCAGCAGCGTAGGAGGGATGAACACTGAAGCTTTCTTT,CASSVGGMNTEAFF
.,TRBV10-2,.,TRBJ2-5,TGCGCCAGCAGTGATAGAGAACCGACCCAGTACTTC,CASSDREPTQYF
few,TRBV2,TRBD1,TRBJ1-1,TGTGCCAGCAGTGAACAGGGGGGGAACACTGAAGCTTTCTTT,CASSEQGGNTEAFF
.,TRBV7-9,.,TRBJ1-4,TGTGCCAGCAGCCCGAACACAGGGAATGAAAAACTGTTTTTT,CASSPNTGNEKLFF
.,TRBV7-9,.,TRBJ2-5,TGTGCCAGCAGCCCAGGCCTGGGCGGGTACGAGACCCAGTACTTC,CASSPGLGGYETQYF
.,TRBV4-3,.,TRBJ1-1,TGCGCCAGCAGTCAAAACGGGGACACTGAAGCTTTCTTT,CASSQNGDTEAFF
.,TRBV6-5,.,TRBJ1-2,TGTGCCAGCAGTTACTCCGACAGCGGAAACTATGGCTACACCTTC,CASSYSDSGNYGYTF
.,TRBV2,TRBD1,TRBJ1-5,TGTGCCAGCAGTGAAAATAGGCCGGGACAGGGGGCGCGTAGCAATCAGCCCCAGCATTTT,CASSENRPGQGARSNQPQHF
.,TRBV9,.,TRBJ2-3,TGTGCCAGCAGCGTAGTTGGATTCAATGCTGGCACAGATACGCAGTATTTT,CASSVVGFNAGTDTQYF
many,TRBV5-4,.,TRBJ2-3,TGTGCCAGCAGACTAGAAACCACAGATACGCAGTATTTT,CASRLETTDTQYF
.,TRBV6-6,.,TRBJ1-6,TGTGCCAGCAGTTACCAGGACAACAATTCACCCCTCCACTTT,CASSYQDNNSPLHF